A selection of T cell receptor beta chains follows, all from one sample in a study of post-analysis software for immune sequencing data. TCRdb independently ran MiXCR on the PCR reads; one entry per CDR3 protein. The table lists hundreds of thousands of distinct CDR3 sequences, around 27% of them singletons, with around 0.56% in the top ten. Material for sequencing was blood. The receptors come from a girl aged 10 to 17 with multiple sclerosis. Each CDR3 is given with its conserved first and last residue. D genes are given only for firm matches. Only some rows state a clone size, as once, few, many or a class for expanded clones.

J gene | clone size | V gene | D gene | CDR3 protein | CDR3 DNA
TRBJ2-5 | few | TRBV20-1 | - | CSAPSLARRMQTQYF | TGCAGTGCTCCCAGTTTGGCCAGAAGGATGCAGACCCAGTACTTC
TRBJ1-5 | once | TRBV6-2/TRBV6-3 | - | CASKGAHSNQPQHF | TGTGCCAGCAAAGGGGCACATAGCAATCAGCCCCAGCATTTT
TRBJ1-1 | - | TRBV20-1 | - | CSANWTENTEAFF | TGCAGTGCCAACTGGACAGAGAACACTGAAGCTTTCTTT
TRBJ2-7 | - | TRBV20-1 | TRBD1 | CSARQHRLVGTDNYEQYF | TGCAGTGCTCGACAGCACAGACTTGTCGGGACAGACAATTACGAGCAGTACTTC
TRBJ2-1 | few | TRBV9 | TRBD2 | CASSVASGSADEQFF | TGTGCCAGCAGCGTAGCGAGCGGGAGTGCCGATGAGCAGTTCTTC
TRBJ2-1 | - | TRBV2 | - | CASRSSQRASSYNEQFF | TGTGCCAGCAGATCGTCTCAGCGGGCCAGCTCCTACAATGAGCAGTTCTTC
TRBJ2-1 | - | TRBV7-9 | - | CASSRGTSNIDEQFF | TGTGCCAGCAGCCGCGGGACAAGTAATATCGATGAGCAGTTCTTC
TRBJ2-4 | - | TRBV28 | TRBD1 | CASSPSDREDIQYF | TGTGCCAGCAGTCCCTCTGACAGGGAAGACATTCAGTACTTC
TRBJ2-3 | many | TRBV6-2/TRBV6-3 | - | CASSTPSGQVDDTQYF | TGTGCCAGCAGTACCCCCTCGGGGCAGGTTGACGATACGCAGTATTTT
TRBJ2-1 | - | TRBV7-2 | - | CASSRVNEQFF | TGTGCCAGCAGCCGAGTCAATGAGCAGTTCTTC
TRBJ2-1 | few | TRBV7-2 | - | CASSDRRATYNEQFF | TGTGCCAGCAGCGATCGTAGAGCGACCTACAATGAGCAGTTCTTC
TRBJ1-1 | - | TRBV3-1 | TRBD1 | CASTRGQGEINTEAFF | TGTGCCAGCACTCGTGGGCAGGGGGAAATCAACACTGAAGCTTTCTTT
TRBJ1-1 | - | TRBV20-1 | - | CSALRNRNTEAFF | TGCAGTGCCCTCCGGAATAGAAACACTGAAGCTTTCTTT
TRBJ1-2 | - | TRBV28 | TRBD1 | CASRVQGATYGYTF | TGTGCCAGCAGGGTCCAGGGGGCTACCTATGGCTACACCTTC
TRBJ2-4 | few | TRBV28 | - | CASSPRFYTEAKNIQYF | TGTGCCAGCAGTCCACGATTCTATACAGAAGCCAAAAACATTCAGTACTTC
TRBJ2-7 | - | TRBV7-2 | - | CASSLEAPASYEQYF | TGTGCCAGCAGCTTAGAGGCCCCGGCTTCCTACGAGCAGTACTTC
TRBJ1-1 | few | TRBV7-8 | - | CASSFLEYRTEAFF | TGTGCCAGCAGCTTCCTCGAATATCGCACTGAAGCTTTCTTT
TRBJ2-5 | few | TRBV2 | - | CASSDVTETQYF | TGTGCCAGCAGTGACGTTACGGAGACCCAGTACTTC
TRBJ2-3 | few | TRBV4-2 | TRBD2 | CASSQASGALTDTQYF | TGTGCCAGCAGCCAGGCTAGCGGGGCCCTCACAGATACGCAGTATTTT
TRBJ2-7 | few | TRBV7-2 | - | CASSLQGNSHEQYF | TGTGCCAGCAGCTTACAGGGGAATTCGCACGAGCAGTACTTC
TRBJ1-1 | - | TRBV20-1 | - | CSAEGGRLNTEAFF | TGCAGTGCTGAGGGGGGACGGTTGAACACTGAAGCTTTCTTT
TRBJ1-5 | few | TRBV12-3/TRBV12-4 | TRBD1 | CASRQKDRGNQPQHF | TGTGCCAGCAGACAAAAGGACAGGGGCAATCAGCCCCAGCATTTT
TRBJ1-6 | - | TRBV11-2 | - | CASSLVGYNSPLHF | TGTGCCAGCAGCTTAGTAGGGTATAATTCACCCCTCCACTTT
TRBJ2-7 | many | TRBV12-3/TRBV12-4 | - | CASSLTSISSYEQYF | TGTGCCAGCAGTTTAACTAGCATAAGCTCCTACGAGCAGTACTTC
TRBJ2-3 | once | TRBV29-1 | - | CSVEILNTDTQYF | TGCAGCGTTGAAATCCTTAACACAGATACGCAGTATTTT
TRBJ2-1 | many | TRBV7-9 | TRBD2 | CASRPSGSSYNEQFF | TGTGCCAGCAGACCTAGCGGGAGCTCCTACAATGAGCAGTTCTTC
TRBJ1-4 | few | TRBV7-9 | TRBD1 | CASNRDRADEKLFF | TGTGCCAGCAACCGAGACAGGGCAGATGAAAAACTGTTTTTT
TRBJ2-5 | - | TRBV29-1 | - | CSVPGLWETQYF | TGCAGCGTCCCGGGACTTTGGGAGACCCAGTACTTC
TRBJ2-7 | - | TRBV20-1 | TRBD1 | CSASGTGRIVRYF | TGCAGTGCTAGCGGGACAGGGAGGATCGTCCGGTACTTC
TRBJ2-5 | many | TRBV4-3 | TRBD2 | CASPSGGREETQYF | TGCGCCAGCCCCTCCGGCGGGAGAGAAGAGACCCAGTACTTC
TRBJ2-5 | few | TRBV20-1 | TRBD1 | CSASSGQGIETQYF | TGCAGTGCTAGTTCTGGACAGGGTATAGAGACCCAGTACTTC
TRBJ2-5 | few | TRBV3-1 | - | CASSPRQLQETQYF | TGTGCCAGCAGCCCTCGACAGCTCCAAGAGACCCAGTACTTC